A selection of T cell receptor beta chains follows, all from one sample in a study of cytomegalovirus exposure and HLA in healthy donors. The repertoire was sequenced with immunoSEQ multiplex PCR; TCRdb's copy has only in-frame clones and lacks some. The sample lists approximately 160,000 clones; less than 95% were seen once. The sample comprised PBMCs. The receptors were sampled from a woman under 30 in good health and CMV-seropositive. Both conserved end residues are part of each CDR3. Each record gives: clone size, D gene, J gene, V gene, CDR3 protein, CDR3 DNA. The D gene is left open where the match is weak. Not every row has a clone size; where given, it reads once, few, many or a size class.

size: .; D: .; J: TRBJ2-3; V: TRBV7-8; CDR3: CASSQRLSTDTQYF; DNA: TGTGCCAGCAGCCAACGACTATCCACAGATACGCAGTATTTT
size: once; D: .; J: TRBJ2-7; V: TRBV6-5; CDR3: CASSYRGEQYF; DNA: TGTGCCAGCAGTTATCGGGGCGAGCAGTACTTC
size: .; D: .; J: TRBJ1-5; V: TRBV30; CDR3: CAWSAAYPNQPQHF; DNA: TGTGCCTGGAGTGCCGCCTACCCCAATCAGCCCCAGCATTTT
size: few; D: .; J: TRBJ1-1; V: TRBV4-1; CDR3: CASSQEAGPSTMNTEAFF; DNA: TGCGCCAGCAGCCAAGAAGCAGGTCCATCCACGATGAACACTGAAGCTTTCTTT
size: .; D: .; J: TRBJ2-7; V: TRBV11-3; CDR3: CASSLDSSGAYEQYF; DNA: TGTGCCAGCAGCTTAGACTCGAGCGGTGCCTACGAGCAGTACTTC
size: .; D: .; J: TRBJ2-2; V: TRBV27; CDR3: CASSFGGNTGELFF; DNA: TGTGCCAGCAGTTTTGGCGGGAACACCGGGGAGCTGTTTTTT
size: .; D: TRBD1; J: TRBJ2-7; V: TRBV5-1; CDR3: CASTFSDRQGEEQYF; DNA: TGCGCCAGCACCTTTTCAGATCGACAGGGCGAGGAGCAGTACTTC
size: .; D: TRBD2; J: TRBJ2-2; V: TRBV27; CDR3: CASSLIGASGTGELFF; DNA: TGTGCCAGCAGTTTAATCGGGGCTAGCGGTACCGGGGAGCTGTTTTTT
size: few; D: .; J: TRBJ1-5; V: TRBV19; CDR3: CASRIQGSNQPQHF; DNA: TGTGCCAGTAGGATTCAGGGCAGCAATCAGCCCCAGCATTTT
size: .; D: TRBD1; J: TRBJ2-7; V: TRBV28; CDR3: CASTYRYRGVSYEQYF; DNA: TGTGCCAGCACCTACCGGTACAGGGGAGTCTCCTACGAGCAGTACTTC
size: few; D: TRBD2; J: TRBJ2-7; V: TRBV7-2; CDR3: CASSALAGGPGEQYF; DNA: TGTGCCAGCAGCGCTTTAGCGGGAGGGCCAGGGGAGCAGTACTTC
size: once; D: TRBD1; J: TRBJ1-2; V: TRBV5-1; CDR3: CASSLATWGQGDYGYTF; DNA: TGCGCCAGCAGCTTGGCCACGTGGGGACAGGGGGATTATGGCTACACCTTC
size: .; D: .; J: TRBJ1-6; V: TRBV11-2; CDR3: CASSLAAGVPYSPLHF; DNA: TGTGCCAGCAGCTTAGCGGCAGGGGTCCCCTATTCACCCCTCCACTTT
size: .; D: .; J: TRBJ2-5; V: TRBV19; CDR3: CASSTLWGEETQYF; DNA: TGTGCCAGTAGTACCCTTTGGGGAGAAGAGACCCAGTACTTC
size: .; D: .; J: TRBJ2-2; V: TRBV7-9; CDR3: CASSFLSGRATGELFF; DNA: TGTGCCAGCAGCTTCTTAAGTGGGAGAGCGACCGGGGAGCTGTTTTTT
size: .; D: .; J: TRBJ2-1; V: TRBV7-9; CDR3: CASSLEGVGEQFF; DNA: TGTGCCAGCAGCTTAGAGGGGGTGGGTGAGCAGTTCTTC
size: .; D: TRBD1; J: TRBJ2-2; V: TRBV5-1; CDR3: CASRGTGGFGELFF; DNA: TGCGCCAGCCGCGGGACAGGGGGCTTCGGGGAGCTGTTTTTT
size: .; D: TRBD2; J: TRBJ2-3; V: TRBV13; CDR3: CASSLVRSGRDPDTQYF; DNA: TGTGCCAGCAGCTTAGTTCGTAGCGGGAGAGACCCAGATACGCAGTATTTT
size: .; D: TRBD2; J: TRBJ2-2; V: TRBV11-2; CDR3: CASSSRIAGANTGELFF; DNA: TGTGCCAGCAGCTCCCGAATAGCGGGGGCGAACACCGGGGAGCTGTTTTTT
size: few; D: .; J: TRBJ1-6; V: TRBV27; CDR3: CASRGLPYNSPLHF; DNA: TGTGCCAGCAGGGGCTTACCCTATAATTCACCCCTCCACTTT
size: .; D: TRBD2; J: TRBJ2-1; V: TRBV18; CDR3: CASSLSGGRQGEQFF; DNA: TGTGCCAGCTCCCTGAGCGGGGGGAGACAGGGTGAGCAGTTCTTC
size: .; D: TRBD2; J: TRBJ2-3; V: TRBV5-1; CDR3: CASSSLIIAGGTTDTQYF; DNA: TGCGCCAGCAGCTCCTTAATCATAGCGGGGGGGACCACAGATACGCAGTATTTT
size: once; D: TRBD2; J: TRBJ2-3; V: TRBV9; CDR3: CASSAGLAGGGSTDTQYF; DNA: TGTGCCAGCAGCGCCGGACTAGCGGGAGGAGGGAGCACAGATACGCAGTATTTT
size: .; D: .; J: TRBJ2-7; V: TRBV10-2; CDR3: CASSESGSSHYEQYF; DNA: TGCGCCAGCAGTGAGTCGGGCAGCAGCCACTACGAGCAGTACTTC
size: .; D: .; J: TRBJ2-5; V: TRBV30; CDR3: CAWSVLETQYF; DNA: TGTGCCTGGAGTGTCTTGGAGACCCAGTACTTC
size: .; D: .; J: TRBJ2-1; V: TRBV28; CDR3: CASREGYNEQFF; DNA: TGTGCCAGCAGGGAGGGATACAATGAGCAGTTCTTC
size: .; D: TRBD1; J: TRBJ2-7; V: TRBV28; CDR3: CASSLARGFTEQYF; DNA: TGTGCCAGCAGTTTAGCCAGGGGGTTCACCGAGCAGTACTTC
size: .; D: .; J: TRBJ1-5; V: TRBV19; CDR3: CASTLRVGNQPQHF; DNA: TGTGCCAGTACCCTACGGGTGGGCAATCAGCCCCAGCATTTT
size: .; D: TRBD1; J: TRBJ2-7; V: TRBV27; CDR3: CASSRKGQGHYEQYF; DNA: TGTGCCAGCAGCCGCAAAGGACAGGGACACTACGAGCAGTACTTC
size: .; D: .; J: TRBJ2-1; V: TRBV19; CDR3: CASSMYTGSSYNEQFF; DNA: TGTGCCAGTAGTATGTACACAGGGAGCTCCTACAATGAGCAGTTCTTC
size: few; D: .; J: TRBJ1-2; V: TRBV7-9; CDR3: CASTPDSYGYTF; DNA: TGTGCCAGCACCCCGGACAGCTATGGCTACACCTTC